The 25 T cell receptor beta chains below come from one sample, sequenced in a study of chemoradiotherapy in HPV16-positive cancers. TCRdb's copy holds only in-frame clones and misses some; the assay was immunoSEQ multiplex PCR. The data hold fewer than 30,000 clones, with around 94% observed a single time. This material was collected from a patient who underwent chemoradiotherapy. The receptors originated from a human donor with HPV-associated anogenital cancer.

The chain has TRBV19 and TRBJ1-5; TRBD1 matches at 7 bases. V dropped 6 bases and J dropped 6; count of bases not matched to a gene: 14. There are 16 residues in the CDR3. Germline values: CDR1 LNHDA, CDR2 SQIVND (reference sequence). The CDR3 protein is CASRTLQGGEFQPQHF. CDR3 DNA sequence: TGTGCCAGTAGGACACTTCAGGGGGGAGAATTTCAGCCCCAGCATTTT.

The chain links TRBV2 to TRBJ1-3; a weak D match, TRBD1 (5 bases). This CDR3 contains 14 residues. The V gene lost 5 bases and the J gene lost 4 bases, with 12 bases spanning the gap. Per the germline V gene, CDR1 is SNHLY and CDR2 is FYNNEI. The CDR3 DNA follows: TGTGCCAGCAGTAACCAGGGTTGGGGAAACACCATATATTTT. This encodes CASSNQGWGNTIYF.

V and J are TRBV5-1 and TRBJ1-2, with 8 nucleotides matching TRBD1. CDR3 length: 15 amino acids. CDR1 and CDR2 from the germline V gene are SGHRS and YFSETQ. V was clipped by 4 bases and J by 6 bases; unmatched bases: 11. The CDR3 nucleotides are TGCGCCAGCAGCCCCATGACAGGGGCTTCCGATGGCTACACCTTC. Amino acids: CASSPMTGASDGYTF.

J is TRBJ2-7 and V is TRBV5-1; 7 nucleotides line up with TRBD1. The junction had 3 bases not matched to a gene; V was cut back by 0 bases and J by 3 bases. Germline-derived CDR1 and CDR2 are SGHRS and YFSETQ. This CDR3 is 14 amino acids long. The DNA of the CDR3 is TGCGCCAGCAGCTTGGATGCAGGGGGCTACGAGCAGTACTTC. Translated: CASSLDAGGYEQYF.

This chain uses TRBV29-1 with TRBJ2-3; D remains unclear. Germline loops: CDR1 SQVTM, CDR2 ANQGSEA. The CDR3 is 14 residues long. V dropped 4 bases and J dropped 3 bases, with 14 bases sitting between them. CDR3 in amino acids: CSVAQNPGTDTQYF. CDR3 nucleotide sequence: TGCAGCGTTGCCCAGAATCCTGGGACAGATACGCAGTATTTT.

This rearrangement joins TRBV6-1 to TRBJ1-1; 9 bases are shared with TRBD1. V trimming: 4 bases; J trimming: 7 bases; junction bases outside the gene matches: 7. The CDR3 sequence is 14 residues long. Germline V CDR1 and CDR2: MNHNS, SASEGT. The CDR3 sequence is CASSVRTGEGEAFF. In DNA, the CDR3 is TGTGCCAGCAGTGTTCGGACAGGGGAGGGTGAAGCTTTCTTT.

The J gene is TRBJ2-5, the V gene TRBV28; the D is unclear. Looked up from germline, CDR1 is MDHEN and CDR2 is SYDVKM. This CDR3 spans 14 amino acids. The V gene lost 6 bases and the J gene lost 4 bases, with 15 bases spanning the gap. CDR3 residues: CASSRTWGGETQYF. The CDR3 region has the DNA TGTGCCAGCAGCCGGACGTGGGGTGGAGAGACCCAGTACTTC. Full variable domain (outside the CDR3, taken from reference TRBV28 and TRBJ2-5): DVKVTQSSRYLVKRTGEKVFLECVQDMDHENMFWYRQDPGLGLRLIYFSYDVKMKEKGDIPEGYSVSREKKERFSLILESASTNQTSMYLCASSRTWGGETQYFGPGTRLLVL.

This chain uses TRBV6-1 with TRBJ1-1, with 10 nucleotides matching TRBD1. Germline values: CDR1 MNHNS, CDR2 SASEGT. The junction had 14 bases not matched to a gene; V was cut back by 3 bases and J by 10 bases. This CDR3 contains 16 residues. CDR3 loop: CASSDRNLPGQGGAFF. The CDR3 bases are TGTGCCAGCAGTGACCGGAACCTCCCTGGACAGGGGGGAGCTTTCTTT.

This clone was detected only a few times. The CDR3 DNA follows: TGTGCCAGCAGTGACGGGGAGACTAGCGTTGATTCCGAGCAGTACTTC. It translates to CASSDGETSVDSEQYF. The chain has TRBV2 and TRBJ2-7; TRBD2 matches 8 bases. V dropped 3 bases and J dropped 6; count of bases not matched to a gene: 13. This CDR3 is built from 16 residues. Germline V gene sequence: CDR1 SNHLY, CDR2 FYNNEI.

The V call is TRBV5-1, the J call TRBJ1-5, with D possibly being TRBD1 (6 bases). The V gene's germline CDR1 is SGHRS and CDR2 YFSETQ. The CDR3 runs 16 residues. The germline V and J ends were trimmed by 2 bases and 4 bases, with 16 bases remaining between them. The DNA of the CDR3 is TGCGCCAGCAGCTTCGGGGGGGGGCTGGGGAATCAGCCCCAGCATTTT. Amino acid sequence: CASSFGGGLGNQPQHF.

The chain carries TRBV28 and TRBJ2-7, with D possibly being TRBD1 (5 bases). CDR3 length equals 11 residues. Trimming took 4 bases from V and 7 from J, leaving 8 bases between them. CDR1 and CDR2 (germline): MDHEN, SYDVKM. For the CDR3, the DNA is TGTGCCAGCAGTTCTCGGACAGAGCAGTACTTC. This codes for CASSSRTEQYF. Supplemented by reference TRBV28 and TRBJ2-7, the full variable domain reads DVKVTQSSRYLVKRTGEKVFLECVQDMDHENMFWYRQDPGLGLRLIYFSYDVKMKEKGDIPEGYSVSREKKERFSLILESASTNQTSMYLCASSSRTEQYFGPGTRLTVT.

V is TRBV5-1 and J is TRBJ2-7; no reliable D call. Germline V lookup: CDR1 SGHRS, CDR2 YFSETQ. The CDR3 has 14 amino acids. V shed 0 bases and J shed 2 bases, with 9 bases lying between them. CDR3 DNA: TGCGCCAGCAGCTTGGGTGACATTCCCTACGAGCAGTACTTC. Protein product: CASSLGDIPYEQYF.

The CDR3 DNA reads as TGCAGTGTTGACAGGGGAACTGAAGCTTTCTTT. Translation gives CSVDRGTEAFF. The chain has TRBV20-1 and TRBJ1-1; 8 nucleotides agree with TRBD1. This CDR3 is 11 amino acids long. CDR1 and CDR2 from the germline V gene are DFQATT and SNEGSKA (reference sequence). With V trimmed by 7 bases and J by 5 bases, 3 bases remained unmatched.

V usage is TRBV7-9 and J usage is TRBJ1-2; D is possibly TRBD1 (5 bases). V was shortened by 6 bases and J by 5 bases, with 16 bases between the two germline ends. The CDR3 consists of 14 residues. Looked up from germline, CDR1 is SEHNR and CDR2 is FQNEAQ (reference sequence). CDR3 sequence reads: CASSRQTTPYGYTF. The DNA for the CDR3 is TGTGCCAGCAGTAGACAGACTACCCCTTATGGCTACACCTTC.

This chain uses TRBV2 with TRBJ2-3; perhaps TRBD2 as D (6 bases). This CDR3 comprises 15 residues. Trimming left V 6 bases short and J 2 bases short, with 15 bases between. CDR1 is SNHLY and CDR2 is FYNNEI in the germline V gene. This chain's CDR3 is CASSSSGEPTDTQYF. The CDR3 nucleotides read TGTGCCAGCAGCAGTAGCGGTGAACCCACAGATACGCAGTATTTT. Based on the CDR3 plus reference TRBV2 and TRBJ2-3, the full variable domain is EPEVTQTPSHQVTQMGQEVILRCVPISNHLYFYWYRQILGQKVEFLVSFYNNEISEKSEIFDDQFSVERPDGSNFTLKIRSTKLEDSAMYFCASSSSGEPTDTQYFGPGTRLTVL.

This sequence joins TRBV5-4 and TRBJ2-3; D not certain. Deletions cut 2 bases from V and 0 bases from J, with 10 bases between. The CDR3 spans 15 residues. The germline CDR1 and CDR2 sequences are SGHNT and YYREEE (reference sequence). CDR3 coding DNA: TGTGCCAGCAGCTTAGGGCAGACTAGCACAGATACGCAGTATTTT. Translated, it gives CASSLGQTSTDTQYF.

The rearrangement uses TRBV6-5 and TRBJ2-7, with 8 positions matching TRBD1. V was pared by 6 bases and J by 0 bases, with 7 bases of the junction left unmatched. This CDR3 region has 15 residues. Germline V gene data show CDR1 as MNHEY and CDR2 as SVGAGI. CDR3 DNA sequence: TGTGCCAGCAGCAAATGGACAGGGAGCTCCTACGAGCAGTACTTC. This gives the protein CASSKWTGSSYEQYF.

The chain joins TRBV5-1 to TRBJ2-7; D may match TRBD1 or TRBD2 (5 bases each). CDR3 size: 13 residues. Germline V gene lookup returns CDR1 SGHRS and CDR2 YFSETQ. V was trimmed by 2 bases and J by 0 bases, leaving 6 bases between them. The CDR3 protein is CASSFGGSYEQYF. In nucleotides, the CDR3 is TGCGCCAGCAGCTTTGGGGGCTCCTACGAGCAGTACTTC. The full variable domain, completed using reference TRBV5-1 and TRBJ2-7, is KAGVTQTPRYLIKTRGQQVTLSCSPISGHRSVSWYQQTPGQGLQFLFEYFSETQRNKGNFPGRFSGRQFSNSRSEMNVSTLELGDSALYLCASSFGGSYEQYFGPGTRLTVT.

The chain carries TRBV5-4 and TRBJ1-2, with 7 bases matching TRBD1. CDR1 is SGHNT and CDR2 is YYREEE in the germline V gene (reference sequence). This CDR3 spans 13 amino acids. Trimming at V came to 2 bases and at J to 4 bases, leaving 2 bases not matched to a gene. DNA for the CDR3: TGTGCCAGCAGCTTCAACAGGGGCTATGGCTACACCTTC. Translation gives CASSFNRGYGYTF.

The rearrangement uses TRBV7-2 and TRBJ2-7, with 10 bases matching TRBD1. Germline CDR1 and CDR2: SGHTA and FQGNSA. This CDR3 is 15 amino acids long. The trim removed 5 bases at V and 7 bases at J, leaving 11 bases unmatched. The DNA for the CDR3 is TGTGCCAGCAGCCTTTGGGACAGGGGAGGAGGAGAGCAGTACTTC. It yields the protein CASSLWDRGGGEQYF.

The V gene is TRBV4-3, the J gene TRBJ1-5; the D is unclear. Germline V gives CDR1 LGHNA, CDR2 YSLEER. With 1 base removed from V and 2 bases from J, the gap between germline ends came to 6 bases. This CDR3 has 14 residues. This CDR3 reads CASSQGAGNQPQHF. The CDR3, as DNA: TGCGCCAGCAGCCAAGGGGCAGGCAATCAGCCCCAGCATTTT.

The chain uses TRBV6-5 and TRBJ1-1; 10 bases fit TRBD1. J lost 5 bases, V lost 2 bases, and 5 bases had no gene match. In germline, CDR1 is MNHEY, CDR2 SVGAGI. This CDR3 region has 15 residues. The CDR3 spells CASSYTGQGRTEAFF. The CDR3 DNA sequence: TGTGCCAGCAGTTACACGGGACAGGGGAGGACTGAAGCTTTCTTT.

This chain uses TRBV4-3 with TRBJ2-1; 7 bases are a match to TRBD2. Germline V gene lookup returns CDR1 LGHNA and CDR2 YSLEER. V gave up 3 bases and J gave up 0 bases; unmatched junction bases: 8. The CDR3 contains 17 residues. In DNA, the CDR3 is TGCGCCAGCAGCCAGGCTCTACGGGAGGCCTCCTACAATGAGCAGTTCTTC. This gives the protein CASSQALREASYNEQFF.

The CDR3 spells CASSQEVTGDTEAFF. CDR3 coding DNA: TGCGCCAGCAGCCAAGAAGTGACAGGGGACACTGAAGCTTTCTTT. This sequence joins TRBV4-1 and TRBJ1-1; TRBD1 aligns across 8 bases. The CDR3 loop spans 15 amino acids. V gave up 0 bases and J gave up 3 bases; unmatched junction bases: 3. In germline, CDR1 is MGHRA, CDR2 YSYEKL.

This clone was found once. CDR3: CASSLTGTGNSPLHF. DNA of the CDR3: TGTGCCAGCAGCCTCACCGGGACAGGGAATTCACCCCTCCACTTT. The chain employs TRBV7-2 and TRBJ1-6, with TRBD1 matching 9 bases. The ends lost 5 bases at V and 7 bases at J; junction bases unmatched: 6. The CDR3 runs 15 residues. Germline CDR1 reads SGHTA; CDR2 reads FQGNSA.